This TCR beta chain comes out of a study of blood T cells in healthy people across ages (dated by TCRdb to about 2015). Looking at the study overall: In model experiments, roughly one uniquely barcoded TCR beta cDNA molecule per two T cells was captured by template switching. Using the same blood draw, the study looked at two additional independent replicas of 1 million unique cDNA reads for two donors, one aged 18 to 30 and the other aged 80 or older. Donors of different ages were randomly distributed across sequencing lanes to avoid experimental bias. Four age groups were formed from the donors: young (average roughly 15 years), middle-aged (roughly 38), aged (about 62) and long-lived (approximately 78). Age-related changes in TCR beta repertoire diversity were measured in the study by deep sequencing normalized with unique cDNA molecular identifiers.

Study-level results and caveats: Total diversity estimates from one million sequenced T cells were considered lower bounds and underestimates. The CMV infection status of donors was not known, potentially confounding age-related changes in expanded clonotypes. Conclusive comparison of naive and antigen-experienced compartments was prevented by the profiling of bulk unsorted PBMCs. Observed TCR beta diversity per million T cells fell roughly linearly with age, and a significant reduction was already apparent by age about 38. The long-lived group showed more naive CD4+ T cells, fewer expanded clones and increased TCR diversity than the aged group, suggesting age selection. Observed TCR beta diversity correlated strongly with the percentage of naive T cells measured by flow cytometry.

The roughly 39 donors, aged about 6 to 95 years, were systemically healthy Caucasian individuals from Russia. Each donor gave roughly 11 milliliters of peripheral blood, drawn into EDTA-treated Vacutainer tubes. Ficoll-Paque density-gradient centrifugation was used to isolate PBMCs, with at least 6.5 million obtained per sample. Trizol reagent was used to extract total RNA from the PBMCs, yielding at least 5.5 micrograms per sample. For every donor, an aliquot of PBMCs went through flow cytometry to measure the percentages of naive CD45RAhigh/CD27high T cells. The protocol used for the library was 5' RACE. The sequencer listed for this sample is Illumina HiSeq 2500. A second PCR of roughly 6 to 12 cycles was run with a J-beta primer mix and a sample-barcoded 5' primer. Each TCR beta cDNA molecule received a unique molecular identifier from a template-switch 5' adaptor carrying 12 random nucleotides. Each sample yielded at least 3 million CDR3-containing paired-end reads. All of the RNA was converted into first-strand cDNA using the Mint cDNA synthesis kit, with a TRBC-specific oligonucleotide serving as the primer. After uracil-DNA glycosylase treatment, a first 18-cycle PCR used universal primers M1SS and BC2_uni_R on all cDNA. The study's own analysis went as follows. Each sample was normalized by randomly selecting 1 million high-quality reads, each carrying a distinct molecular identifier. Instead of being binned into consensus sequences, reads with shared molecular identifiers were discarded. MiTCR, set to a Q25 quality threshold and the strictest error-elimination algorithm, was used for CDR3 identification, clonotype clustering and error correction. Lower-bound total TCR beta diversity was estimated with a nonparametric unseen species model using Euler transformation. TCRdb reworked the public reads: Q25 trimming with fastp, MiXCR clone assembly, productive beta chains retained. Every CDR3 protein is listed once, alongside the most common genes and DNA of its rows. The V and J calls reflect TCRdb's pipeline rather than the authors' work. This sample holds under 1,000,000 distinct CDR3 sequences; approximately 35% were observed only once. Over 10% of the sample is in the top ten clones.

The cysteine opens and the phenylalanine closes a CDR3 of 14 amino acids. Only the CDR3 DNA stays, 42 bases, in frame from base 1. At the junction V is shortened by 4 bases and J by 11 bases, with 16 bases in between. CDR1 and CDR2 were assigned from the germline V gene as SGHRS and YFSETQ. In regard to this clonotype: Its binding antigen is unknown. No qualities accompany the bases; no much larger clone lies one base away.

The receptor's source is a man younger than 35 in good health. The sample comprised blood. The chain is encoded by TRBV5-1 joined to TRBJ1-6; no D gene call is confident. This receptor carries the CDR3 CASSVDRVAPPLHF. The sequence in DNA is TGCGCCAGCAGCGTTGATAGGGTGGCTCCACCCCTCCACTTT.